This T cell receptor beta chain was documented in a study of glioma-infiltrating T cells after dendritic cell vaccination. Sequencing was performed with immunoSEQ multiplex PCR; in TCRdb, only in-frame clones are kept and a portion is missing. The sample records roughly 60,000 clones, about 89% being singletons. Losses at the gene ends were 1 base for V and 7 bases for J; bases not matched to a gene: 4. The CDR3 spans 15 residues. Germline lookup yields CDR1 SGHRS and CDR2 YFSETQ. Stated time point: after dendritic cell vaccination, including at tumor progression/relapse. Study results and caveats: No direct clonality-survival link was found; a diverse polyclonal response may matter.

Of note for this clone: Its antigen remains unknown.

This sequence originates from a human donor with glioblastoma. The starting material was blood, obtained after dendritic cell vaccination. This sequence joins TRBV5-1 and TRBJ2-1, with 11 bases lining up with TRBD2. The CDR3 loop reads CASSLMASGGNEQFF. The DNA for the CDR3 is TGCGCCAGCAGCTTGATGGCTAGCGGGGGGAATGAGCAGTTCTTC.